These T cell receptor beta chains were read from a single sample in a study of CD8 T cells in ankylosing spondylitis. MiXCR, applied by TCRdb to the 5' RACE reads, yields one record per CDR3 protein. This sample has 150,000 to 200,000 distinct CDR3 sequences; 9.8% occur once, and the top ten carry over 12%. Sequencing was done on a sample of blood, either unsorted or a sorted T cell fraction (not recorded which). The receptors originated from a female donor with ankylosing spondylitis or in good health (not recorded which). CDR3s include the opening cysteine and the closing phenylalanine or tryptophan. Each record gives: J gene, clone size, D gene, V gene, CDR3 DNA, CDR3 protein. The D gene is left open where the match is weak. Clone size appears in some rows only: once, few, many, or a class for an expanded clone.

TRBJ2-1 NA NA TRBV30 TGTGCCTGGAAGGACGTCCTCTCCTACAATGAGCAGTTCTTC CAWKDVLSYNEQFF
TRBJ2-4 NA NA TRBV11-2 TGTGCCAGCAGCTTAATACAGGGAGACATTCAGTACTTC CASSLIQGDIQYF
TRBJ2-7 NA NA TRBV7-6 TGTGCCAGCAGCTTAGCGGCCGGTTCTCAGTACGAGCAGTACTTC CASSLAAGSQYEQYF
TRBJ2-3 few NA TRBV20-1 TGCAGTGCTAGAGCGCGGGGCACAGATACGCAGTATTTT CSARARGTDTQYF
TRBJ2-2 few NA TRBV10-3 TGTGCCATCAAGGAAGGGGGGACCGGGGAGCTGTTTTTT CAIKEGGTGELFF
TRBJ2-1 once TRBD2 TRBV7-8 TGTGCCAGCAGCTTAGGGTATGGCGGGAGGGCGCATGAGCAGTTCTTC CASSLGYGGRAHEQFF
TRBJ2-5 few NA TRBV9 TGTGCCAGCAGCCTGGGGGCAGGGGACCAGTACTTC CASSLGAGDQYF
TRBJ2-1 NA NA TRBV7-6 TGTGCCAGCACCCTCGCAGGGGGGGACCGCCCTATTTCCTACAATGAGCAGTTCTTC CASTLAGGDRPISYNEQFF
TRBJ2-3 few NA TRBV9 TGTGCCAGCAGCGCCGGGACTTCTAGCACAGATACGCAGTATTTT CASSAGTSSTDTQYF
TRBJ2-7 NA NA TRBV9 TGTGCCAGCAGCGTGTCCAGCGGCCCCTACGAGCAGTACTTC CASSVSSGPYEQYF
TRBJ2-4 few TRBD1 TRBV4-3 TGCGCCAGCAGCCAGGAGACAGGGCCCAGGGACATTCAGTACTTC CASSQETGPRDIQYF
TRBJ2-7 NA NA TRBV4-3 TGCGCCAGCAGCCCGGGGGTATCAAAACACTACGAGCAGTACTTC CASSPGVSKHYEQYF
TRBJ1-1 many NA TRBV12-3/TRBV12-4 TGTGCCAGCAGTCCCTTAGGAGGGACTGAAGCTTTCTTT CASSPLGGTEAFF
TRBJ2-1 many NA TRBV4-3 TGCGCCAGCAGCCAATCTACGGGAGAGGCTTACAATGAGCAGTTCTTC CASSQSTGEAYNEQFF
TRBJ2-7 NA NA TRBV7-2 TGTGCCAGCAGCTATTACGAGGGGATCTCCTACGAGCAGTACTTC CASSYYEGISYEQYF
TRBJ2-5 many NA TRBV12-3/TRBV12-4 TGTGCCAGCAGTACTCTCTCGGTGGACCAAGAGACCCAGTACTTC CASSTLSVDQETQYF
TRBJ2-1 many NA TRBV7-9 TGTGCCAGCAGCTTACCGCCTCCACCCCTGAGGTACAATGAGCAGTTCTTC CASSLPPPPLRYNEQFF
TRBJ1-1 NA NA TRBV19 TGTGCCAGTAGTGACGGTGGGAGGGTCACTGAAGCTTTCTTT CASSDGGRVTEAFF
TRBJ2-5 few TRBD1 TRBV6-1 TGTGCCAGCGCCGGGACAGGGGTAGAGACCCAGTACTTC CASAGTGVETQYF
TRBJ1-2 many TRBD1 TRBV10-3 TGTGCCATCAAGGTCGAGGGGGCATATGGCTACACCTTC CAIKVEGAYGYTF
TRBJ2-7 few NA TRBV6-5 TGTGCCAGCAGTTACGCGGGATCGGGTTACGAGCAGTACTTC CASSYAGSGYEQYF
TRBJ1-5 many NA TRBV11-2 TGTGCCAGCAGTTCTGATCATTGGGTAGCAGGCAGCAATCAGCCCCAGCATTTT CASSSDHWVAGSNQPQHF
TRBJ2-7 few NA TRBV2 TGTGCCAGCAGTGTCCCCGGGACGGACTACGAGCAGTACTTC CASSVPGTDYEQYF
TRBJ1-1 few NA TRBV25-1 TGTGCCACCGGTCCGGGACACTACACTGAAGCTTTCTTT CATGPGHYTEAFF
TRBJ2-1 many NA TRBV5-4 TGTGCCAGCAGCTTAGGGGCTAATGAGCAGTTCTTC CASSLGANEQFF
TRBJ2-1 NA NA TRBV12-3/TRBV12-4 TGTGCCAGCAGTCTCGGGACCATAACCTACAATGAGCAGTTCTTC CASSLGTITYNEQFF
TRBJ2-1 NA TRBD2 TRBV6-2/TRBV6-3 TGTGCCAGCAGTTACTCGGGTCTAGCGGGAGCTGAGTCGGCCTACAATGAGCAGTTCTTC CASSYSGLAGAESAYNEQFF
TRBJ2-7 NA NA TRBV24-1 TGTGCCACCAGTGACGGTGTGGAAATGAAGCAGTACTTC CATSDGVEMKQYF
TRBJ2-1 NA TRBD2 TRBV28 TGTGCCAGCAGCGAGGGACTAGCGGAGAACAATGAGCAGTTCTTC CASSEGLAENNEQFF
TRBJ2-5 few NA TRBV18 TGTGCCAGCTCACCGGCGCCCGGGAAAGAGACCCAGTACTTC CASSPAPGKETQYF
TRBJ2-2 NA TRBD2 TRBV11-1 TGTGCCAGCAGCTCAATAGAGGTTAGGGCTAGCGGCACCGGGGAGCTGTTTTTT CASSSIEVRASGTGELFF
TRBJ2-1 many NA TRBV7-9 TGTGCCAGCAGCATTGTAACAGGTCCTGTTTTCTTGTTCTTC CASSIVTGPVFLFF
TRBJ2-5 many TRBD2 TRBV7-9 TGTGCCAGCAGCCGGACTAGCGGGGTAGAGACCCAGTACTTC CASSRTSGVETQYF
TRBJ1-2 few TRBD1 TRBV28 TGTGCCAGCAGTTCACCCGGACAGGCCTATGGCTACACCTTC CASSSPGQAYGYTF
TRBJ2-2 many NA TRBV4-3 TGCGCCAGCAGCCAAGAGACGGTATGGGCCGGGGAGCTGTTTTTT CASSQETVWAGELFF
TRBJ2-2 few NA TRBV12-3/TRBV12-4 TGTGCCAGTGGGGGAACCGGGGAGCTGTTTTTT CASGGTGELFF
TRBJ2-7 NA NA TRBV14 TGTGCCAGCAGTGCCGGGGTCTCCTACGAGCAGTACTTC CASSAGVSYEQYF
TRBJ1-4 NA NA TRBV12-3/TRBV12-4 TGTGCCAGCAGTTTTGGGGAGGAAAAACTGTTTTTT CASSFGEEKLFF
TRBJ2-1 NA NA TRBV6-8 TGTGCCAGCAGTTACGATCGAGCGCCCTTAGACTACAATGAGCAGTTCTTC CASSYDRAPLDYNEQFF
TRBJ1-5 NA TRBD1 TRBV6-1 TGTGCCAGCAGTATCACAGGGGGGAATCAGCCCCAGCATTTT CASSITGGNQPQHF
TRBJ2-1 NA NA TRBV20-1 TGCAGTGCTAGAATATATTACAATGAGCAGTTCTTC CSARIYYNEQFF